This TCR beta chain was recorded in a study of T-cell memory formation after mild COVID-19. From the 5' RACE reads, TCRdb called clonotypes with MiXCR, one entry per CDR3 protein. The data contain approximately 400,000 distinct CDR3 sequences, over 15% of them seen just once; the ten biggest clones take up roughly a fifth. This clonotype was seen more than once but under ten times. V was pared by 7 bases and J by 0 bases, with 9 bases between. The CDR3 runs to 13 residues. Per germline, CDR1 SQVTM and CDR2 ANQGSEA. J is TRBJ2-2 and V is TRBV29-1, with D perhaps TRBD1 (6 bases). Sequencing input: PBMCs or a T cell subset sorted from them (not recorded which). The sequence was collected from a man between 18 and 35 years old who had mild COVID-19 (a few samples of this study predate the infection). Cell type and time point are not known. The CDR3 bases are TGCAGCGGAGGACAGCCGAACACCGGGGAGCTGTTTTTT. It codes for CSGGQPNTGELFF.